Sequencing of this T cell receptor (beta chain) was carried out in a study of shared clonotypes between healthy human individuals. Study outcomes and limitations: Naive subsets, compared against memory subsets, generally had larger estimated richness values. When compared with the clonotypes that were shared by all four sorted-subset donors, the non-shared clonotypes turned out to have lower generation probabilities.

V was trimmed by 5 bases and J by 4 bases, leaving 14 bases between them. Germline CDR1 MDHEN, CDR2 SYDVKM. The CDR3 is 14 amino acids. Several immunoSEQ plates received, in even portions, the genomic DNA of each subset. Assay used: immunoSEQ multiplex PCR; TCRdb lists only in-frame clones, some missing. The table has approximately 1.1 million clones, about four fifths seen once. For this clone: Its matching antigen is unknown.

CD4+ cell separation produced CD45RA+ naive and CD45RA-negative memory subsets. This TCR came from a man younger than 35 in good health. Some clones in this sample may be carry-over from other donors' samples. Sequences were obtained from memory CD4+ T cells from PBMCs. Documented subset: CD45RA-negative fraction. The chain links TRBV28 to TRBJ2-5; D may correspond to TRBD1 or TRBD2 (7 bases each). CDR3 protein: CASSTSRGGETQYF. CDR3 bases: TGTGCCAGCAGTACAAGCAGGGGGGGAGAGACCCAGTACTTC. Full variable domain (rest looked up from reference TRBV28 and TRBJ2-5): DVKVTQSSRYLVKRTGEKVFLECVQDMDHENMFWYRQDPGLGLRLIYFSYDVKMKEKGDIPEGYSVSREKKERFSLILESASTNQTSMYLCASSTSRGGETQYFGPGTRLLVL.